This T cell receptor beta chain was sequenced during a study of T cell changes during pregnancy in multiple sclerosis. TCRdb's table, derived via immunoSEQ multiplex PCR, lists solely in-frame clones and lacks some. Among some 60,000 clones listed, about 87% were seen once. Germline loops: CDR1 LGHNA, CDR2 YNFKEQ. The germline V and J ends were trimmed by 6 bases and 7 bases, with 13 bases remaining between them. The CDR3 has 12 residues. The receptor was isolated from a human donor whose cells served as feeder cells for cultures in a pregnancy study. Sequencing was done on a sample of peripheral blood from another person, used as feeder cells. This chain joins TRBV4-2 and TRBJ2-7; D uncertain. The CDR3 here is CASSYPRVEQYF. CDR3 sequence (DNA): TGTGCCAGCAGTTACCCTCGAGTAGAGCAGTACTTC.